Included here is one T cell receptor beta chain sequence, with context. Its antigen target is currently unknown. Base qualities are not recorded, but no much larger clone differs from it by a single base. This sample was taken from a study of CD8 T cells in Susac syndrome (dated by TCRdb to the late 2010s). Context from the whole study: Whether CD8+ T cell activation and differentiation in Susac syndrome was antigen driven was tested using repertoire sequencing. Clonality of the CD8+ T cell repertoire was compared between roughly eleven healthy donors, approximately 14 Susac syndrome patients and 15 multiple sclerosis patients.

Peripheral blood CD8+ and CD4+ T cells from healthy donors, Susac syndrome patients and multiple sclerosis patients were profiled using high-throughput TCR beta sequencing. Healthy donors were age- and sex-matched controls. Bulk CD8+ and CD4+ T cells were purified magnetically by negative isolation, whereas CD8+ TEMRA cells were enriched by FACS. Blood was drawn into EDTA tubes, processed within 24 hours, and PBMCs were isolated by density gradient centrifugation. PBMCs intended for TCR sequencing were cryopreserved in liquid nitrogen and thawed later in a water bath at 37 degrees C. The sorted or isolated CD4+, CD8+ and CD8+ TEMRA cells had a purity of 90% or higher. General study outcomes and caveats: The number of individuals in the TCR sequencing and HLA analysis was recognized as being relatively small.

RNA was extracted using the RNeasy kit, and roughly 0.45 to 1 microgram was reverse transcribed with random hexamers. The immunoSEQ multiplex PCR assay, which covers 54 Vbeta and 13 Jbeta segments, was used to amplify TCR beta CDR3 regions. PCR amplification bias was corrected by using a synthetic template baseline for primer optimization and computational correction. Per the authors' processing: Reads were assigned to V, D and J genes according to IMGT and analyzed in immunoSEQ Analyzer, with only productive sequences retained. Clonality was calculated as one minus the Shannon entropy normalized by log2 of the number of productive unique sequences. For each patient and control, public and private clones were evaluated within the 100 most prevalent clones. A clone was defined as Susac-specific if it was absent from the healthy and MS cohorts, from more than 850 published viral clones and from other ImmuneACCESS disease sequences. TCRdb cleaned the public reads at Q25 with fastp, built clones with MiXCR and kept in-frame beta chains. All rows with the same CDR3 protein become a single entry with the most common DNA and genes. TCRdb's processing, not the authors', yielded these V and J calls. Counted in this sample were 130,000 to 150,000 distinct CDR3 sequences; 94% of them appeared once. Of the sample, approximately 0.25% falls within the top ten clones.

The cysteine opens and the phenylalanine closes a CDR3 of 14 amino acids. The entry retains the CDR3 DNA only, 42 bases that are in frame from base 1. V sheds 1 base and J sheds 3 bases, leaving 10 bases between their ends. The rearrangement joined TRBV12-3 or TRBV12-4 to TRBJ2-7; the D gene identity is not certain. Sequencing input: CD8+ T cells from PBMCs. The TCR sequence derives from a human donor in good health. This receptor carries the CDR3 CASSLVYSNYEQYF. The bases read TGTGCCAGCAGTTTAGTTTACAGCAACTACGAGCAGTACTTC.